One sample yielded the 11 T cell receptor beta chains listed below, sequenced in a study of blood T cell repertoires in COVID-19. The data were produced by immunoSEQ multiplex PCR, yet TCRdb's version contains in-frame clones alone and is incomplete. The table includes around 380,000 clones, approximately 77% detected once. The sequencing input was peripheral blood. The receptors come from a human donor with acute or convalescent COVID-19. The donor label of this sample is uncertain.

The chain recombines TRBV4-1 with TRBJ2-2; the match to TRBD2 covers 13 bases. In germline, CDR1 is MGHRA, CDR2 YSYEKL. The CDR3 runs to 18 residues. Unmatched junction bases numbered 3, after V lost 0 bases and J lost 2 bases. DNA of the CDR3: TGCGCCAGCAGCCAAGACCCGGGACTAGCGGGAAACACCGGGGAGCTGTTTTTT. This gives the protein CASSQDPGLAGNTGELFF.

This clone was seen just once. The V call is TRBV29-1, the J call TRBJ1-1; 9 nucleotides line up with TRBD1. The germline V gene encodes CDR1 SQVTM and CDR2 ANQGSEA. This CDR3 is 12 amino acids long. In DNA form, the CDR3 reads TGCAGTGTAACACAGGGGGCGATTGAAGCTTTCTTT. Its translation is CSVTQGAIEAFF.

The V gene is TRBV7-9, the J gene TRBJ1-1, with 7 bases matching TRBD1. The germline V gene has CDR1 SEHNR and CDR2 FQNEAQ (reference sequence). V shed 0 bases, J shed 3 bases, and the junction held 1 base outside the gene matches. This CDR3 contains 14 residues. The CDR3 bases are TGTGCCAGCAGCTTAGCAGGGGGCTACACTGAAGCTTTCTTT. Protein product: CASSLAGGYTEAFF.

This clone was observed a handful of times. The rearrangement uses TRBV5-6 and TRBJ1-1, with 7 bases identical to TRBD1. This CDR3 is built from 17 residues. V shed 0 bases and J 4 bases; nucleotides not matched to a gene: 12. The germline gives CDR1 SGHDT, CDR2 YYEEEE. The CDR3 protein is CASSLAGTAIRSTEAFF. The CDR3 coding sequence is TGTGCCAGCAGCTTGGCCGGGACAGCAATTCGTAGCACTGAAGCTTTCTTT.

The V call is TRBV24-1, the J call TRBJ2-2, with 9 bases identical to TRBD1. This CDR3 is 16 amino acids long. V trimming: 6 bases; J trimming: 5 bases; junction bases outside the gene matches: 9. CDR1 and CDR2 from the germline V gene are KGHDR and SFDVKD. DNA of the CDR3: TGTGCCACCAGTACCCCCGGGACAGGGAAAACCGGGGAGCTGTTTTTT. Translated, it gives CATSTPGTGKTGELFF.

This chain links TRBV6-5 with TRBJ2-7, with D maybe TRBD1 (6 bases). The germline V gene encodes CDR1 MNHEY and CDR2 SVGAGI. This CDR3 has 14 residues. V lost 4 bases and J 0 bases, leaving 10 bases between the germline ends. For the CDR3, the DNA is TGTGCCAGCAGTTTTCGGACAGCCTCCTACGAGCAGTACTTC. Its protein is CASSFRTASYEQYF.

The chain links TRBV11-1 to TRBJ1-4; 7 bases align to TRBD1. The CDR3 length is 15 residues. V shed 4 bases, J shed 0 bases, and the junction held 2 bases outside the gene matches. CDR1 is SGHAT and CDR2 is FQDESV in the germline V gene (reference sequence). The CDR3 DNA follows: TGTGCCAGCAGCTCAACAGGGGCAACTAATGAAAAACTGTTTTTT. This sequence encodes CASSSTGATNEKLFF. The full variable domain, with the rest looked up from reference TRBV11-1 and TRBJ1-4, is EAEVAQSPRYKITEKSQAVAFWCDPISGHATLYWYRQILGQGPELLVQFQDESVVDDSQLPKDRFSAERLKGVDSTLKIQPAELGDSAMYLCASSSTGATNEKLFFGSGTQLSVL.

The chain has TRBV28 and TRBJ2-7, with unresolved D. CDR3 length equals 14 residues. Trimming left V 3 bases short and J 3 bases short, with 12 bases between. The germline CDR1 and CDR2 sequences are MDHEN and SYDVKM. For the CDR3, the DNA is TGTGCCAGCAGTTTCGGCAGGCCCCTCTACGAGCAGTACTTC. It yields the protein CASSFGRPLYEQYF.

This clone has a handful of counts. This chain uses TRBV5-1 with TRBJ2-5; a weak D match, TRBD2 (7 bases). The CDR3 totals 15 residues. V was cut by 2 bases and J by 7 bases, with 18 bases left in between. Germline V gives CDR1 SGHRS, CDR2 YFSETQ. In DNA form, the CDR3 reads TGCGCCAGCAGCTTAGTACAGACAGGCGGGGGGACCCAGTACTTC. Translated: CASSLVQTGGGTQYF.

Written as DNA, the CDR3 is TGTGCCAGTAGCTATCGAACCGGGACTGCGTCCTACGAGCAGTACTTC. Protein sequence: CASSYRTGTASYEQYF. The genes are TRBV19 and TRBJ2-7; D is perhaps TRBD2 (6 bases). Looked up from germline, CDR1 is LNHDA and CDR2 is SQIVND (reference sequence). This CDR3 has 16 amino acids. V was cut by 6 bases and J by 1 base, with 19 bases left in between.

This chain connects TRBV6-6 to TRBJ2-5; 7 bases are a match to TRBD2. The CDR3 runs to 13 residues. With V trimmed by 6 bases and J by 5 bases, 6 bases remained unmatched. Germline loops: CDR1 MNHNY, CDR2 SVGAGI (reference sequence). The DNA for the CDR3 is TGTGCCAGCAGCTACGGGACTACGGAGACCCAGTACTTC. Translation gives CASSYGTTETQYF.